A selection of T cell receptor beta chains follows, all from one sample in a study of blood T cells in healthy people across ages. TCRdb processed the 5' RACE reads anew with MiXCR; each CDR3 protein has one entry. The sample shows about a million distinct CDR3 sequences, roughly two fifths of them seen only once. The sequenced sample was blood. All receptors come from a man aged 18 to 29 in good health. Both conserved end residues are part of each CDR3. The D gene is left open where the match is weak. Not all rows give a size; the values are once, few, many and, for expanded clones, a class.

j_call: TRBJ2-1
d_call: TRBD2
cdr3_length: 15
clone_size: few
v_call: TRBV29-1
cdr3_aa: CSVEGGSGGYNEQFF
cdr3_nt: TGCAGCGTTGAAGGGGGTAGCGGGGGTTACAATGAGCAGTTCTTC

j_call: TRBJ2-3
d_call: NA
cdr3_length: 12
clone_size: few
v_call: TRBV6-2/TRBV6-3
cdr3_aa: CASLVPGDTQYF
cdr3_nt: TGTGCCAGCCTCGTACCAGGGGATACGCAGTATTTT

j_call: TRBJ2-7
d_call: NA
cdr3_length: 15
clone_size: many
v_call: TRBV12-3/TRBV12-4
cdr3_aa: CASSWAGDGFREQYF
cdr3_nt: TGTGCCAGCAGTTGGGCCGGTGATGGGTTTCGCGAGCAGTACTTC

j_call: TRBJ1-1
d_call: NA
cdr3_length: 16
clone_size: NA
v_call: TRBV6-5
cdr3_aa: CASSYSTQGLNTEAFF
cdr3_nt: TGTGCCAGCAGTTACTCTACACAGGGCCTGAACACTGAAGCTTTCTTT

j_call: TRBJ2-7
d_call: TRBD2
cdr3_length: 16
clone_size: NA
v_call: TRBV6-5
cdr3_aa: CASSPYSSGASGGQYF
cdr3_nt: TGTGCCAGCAGCCCCTATTCCAGCGGGGCCTCCGGCGGCCAGTACTTC

j_call: TRBJ2-3
d_call: NA
cdr3_length: 15
clone_size: few
v_call: TRBV12-3/TRBV12-4
cdr3_aa: CASSLATKVEDTQYF
cdr3_nt: TGTGCCAGCAGTTTAGCGACCAAAGTAGAAGATACGCAGTATTTT

j_call: TRBJ2-7
d_call: TRBD1
cdr3_length: 19
clone_size: many
v_call: TRBV7-9
cdr3_aa: CASSLGIVGTDSSPYEQYF
cdr3_nt: TGTGCCAGCAGCTTGGGTATAGTGGGGACAGACTCATCCCCCTACGAGCAGTACTTC

j_call: TRBJ2-3
d_call: NA
cdr3_length: 13
clone_size: few
v_call: TRBV9
cdr3_aa: CASSVDSADTQYF
cdr3_nt: TGTGCCAGCAGCGTCGACAGCGCAGATACGCAGTATTTT

j_call: TRBJ2-7
d_call: TRBD1
cdr3_length: 15
clone_size: NA
v_call: TRBV25-1
cdr3_aa: CASSILGGSYNEQYF
cdr3_nt: TGTGCCAGCAGCATACTAGGGGGCTCCTACAATGAGCAGTACTTC

j_call: TRBJ1-5
d_call: NA
cdr3_length: 13
clone_size: NA
v_call: TRBV6-2/TRBV6-3
cdr3_aa: CASSAGTGVIQHF
cdr3_nt: TGTGCCAGCAGTGCCGGTACAGGTGTTATCCAGCATTTT

j_call: TRBJ1-6
d_call: NA
cdr3_length: 14
clone_size: NA
v_call: TRBV7-2
cdr3_aa: CASSLGGTDSPLHF
cdr3_nt: TGTGCCAGCAGCTTAGGGGGTACGGATTCACCCCTCCACTTT

j_call: TRBJ2-3
d_call: NA
cdr3_length: 15
clone_size: NA
v_call: TRBV2
cdr3_aa: CASSAPPLRTDTQYF
cdr3_nt: TGTGCCAGCAGTGCCCCGCCCCTCCGCACAGATACGCAGTATTTT

j_call: TRBJ1-4
d_call: NA
cdr3_length: 15
clone_size: few
v_call: TRBV28
cdr3_aa: CASSPGTVRGEKLFF
cdr3_nt: TGTGCCAGCAGCCCCGGGACTGTACGTGGTGAAAAACTGTTTTTT

j_call: TRBJ1-2
d_call: NA
cdr3_length: 16
clone_size: NA
v_call: TRBV5-6
cdr3_aa: CASSLALDTINYGYTF
cdr3_nt: TGTGCCAGCAGCTTGGCCTTGGACACTATTAACTATGGCTACACCTTC

j_call: TRBJ2-7
d_call: NA
cdr3_length: 12
clone_size: few
v_call: TRBV4-2
cdr3_aa: CASSSYGAEQYF
cdr3_nt: TGTGCCAGCAGCTCTTACGGGGCCGAGCAGTACTTC

j_call: TRBJ2-3
d_call: NA
cdr3_length: 15
clone_size: few
v_call: TRBV6-6
cdr3_aa: CASIATGTSTDTQYF
cdr3_nt: TGTGCCAGCATAGCCACCGGGACTAGCACAGATACGCAGTATTTT

j_call: TRBJ1-3
d_call: NA
cdr3_length: 12
clone_size: few
v_call: TRBV4-3
cdr3_aa: CASSQTRNTIYF
cdr3_nt: TGCGCCAGCAGCCAGACCCGAAACACCATATATTTT

j_call: TRBJ1-2
d_call: NA
cdr3_length: 14
clone_size: NA
v_call: TRBV25-1
cdr3_aa: CASSDLGRPYGYTF
cdr3_nt: TGTGCCAGCAGTGACCTCGGCAGGCCTTATGGCTACACCTTC

j_call: TRBJ2-1
d_call: NA
cdr3_length: 15
clone_size: few
v_call: TRBV5-1
cdr3_aa: CASSVRDSPYNEQFF
cdr3_nt: TGCGCCAGCAGCGTCCGGGACTCCCCCTACAATGAGCAGTTCTTC

j_call: TRBJ2-1
d_call: NA
cdr3_length: 13
clone_size: NA
v_call: TRBV27
cdr3_aa: CASSLSPQGLRFF
cdr3_nt: TGTGCCAGCAGTTTATCCCCACAGGGCCTACGGTTCTTC

j_call: TRBJ2-4
d_call: NA
cdr3_length: 13
clone_size: few
v_call: TRBV28
cdr3_aa: CASSYGWANIQYF
cdr3_nt: TGTGCCAGCAGTTACGGGTGGGCAAACATTCAGTACTTC

j_call: TRBJ2-1
d_call: NA
cdr3_length: 13
clone_size: NA
v_call: TRBV7-2
cdr3_aa: CASSCRRNNEQFF
cdr3_nt: TGTGCCAGCAGCTGTAGGCGAAACAATGAGCAGTTCTTC

j_call: TRBJ2-2
d_call: TRBD1
cdr3_length: 13
clone_size: NA
v_call: TRBV11-2
cdr3_aa: CASTRQGTGELFF
cdr3_nt: TGTGCCAGCACCCGACAGGGAACCGGGGAGCTGTTTTTT

j_call: TRBJ1-6
d_call: TRBD1
cdr3_length: 17
clone_size: few
v_call: TRBV27
cdr3_aa: CASSPLGQGIGNSPLHF
cdr3_nt: TGTGCCAGCAGTCCGCTCGGACAGGGAATAGGGAATTCACCCCTCCACTTT

j_call: TRBJ2-1
d_call: NA
cdr3_length: 15
clone_size: NA
v_call: TRBV7-2
cdr3_aa: CASSPRLGASDEQFF
cdr3_nt: TGTGCCAGCAGCCCTAGGTTGGGAGCATCCGACGAGCAGTTCTTC